This entry describes one TCR beta chain. Its target is not known. Sequencing was performed with immunoSEQ multiplex PCR; in TCRdb, only in-frame clones are kept and a portion is missing. The table records approximately 10,000 clones, less than 55% of them present only once. This specimen comes from a study of T cell clonotyping in hematopoietic cell transplantation. Study conclusions and caveats: Cells were unsorted, so CD4 and CD8 contributions were not separated. At the given depth, recipient repertoires were over 95% de novo clonotypes.

Looked up from germline, CDR1 is SNHLY and CDR2 is FYNNEI. The J segment lost 2 bases and the V segment lost 8 bases, leaving 7 bases of the junction unmatched. This CDR3 is built from 15 residues. The chain combines TRBV2 with TRBJ1-5, with TRBD1 matching 9 bases. This clonotype was obtained from a male patient aged 45-60 years who had an allogeneic stem cell transplant from an unrelated donor, so the T cells may come from the graft donor. Some clones in this sample may be carry-over from other donors' samples. The sample consisted of PBMCs, taken 30 days after allogeneic stem cell transplant. CDR3 loop: CASEEDRGGNQPQHF. The CDR3 coding sequence is TGTGCCAGCGAGGAGGACAGGGGTGGCAATCAGCCCCAGCATTTT.